Below are 10 T cell receptor beta chains sequenced from a single sample in a study of shared clonotypes between healthy human individuals. Only in-frame clones appear in the TCRdb table, and some are missing; sequencing was by immunoSEQ multiplex PCR. The sample includes 2,100,000 or so clones, approximately 94% of them seen just once. The specimen was naive CD4+ T cells sorted from blood. Indicated subset: CD45RA+ positively selected. Every receptor here comes from a man between 18 and 29 years old in good health.

The genes are TRBV13 and TRBJ1-1; maybe TRBD1 (6 bases). CDR1 and CDR2 (germline): PRHDT, FYEKMQ (reference sequence). The CDR3 spans 13 residues. Between the trimmed V and J ends, which lost 6 bases and 6 bases, there was a span of 14 bases. The CDR3 sequence: CASRGQGRPEAFF. The CDR3 coding sequence is TGTGCCAGCAGGGGACAAGGCAGGCCTGAAGCTTTCTTT.

Points on this clone: Additional DNA sequences in this sample encode the identical CDR3. The rearrangement links TRBV7-9 to TRBJ2-3; TRBD2 aligns across 9 bases. CDR1 SEHNR and CDR2 FQNEAQ come from the germline V gene (reference sequence). V was clipped by 2 bases and J by 1 base; unmatched bases: 1. This CDR3 is built from 15 residues. CDR3 protein: CASSLRLAGTDTQYF. The CDR3 DNA follows: TGTGCCAGCAGCTTACGACTAGCGGGCACAGATACGCAGTATTTT.

This chain joins TRBV18 and TRBJ2-7, with TRBD1 matching 7 bases. Germline V gene data show CDR1 as KGHSH and CDR2 as LQKENI. CDR3 length equals 14 residues. Trimming at V came to 3 bases and at J to 5 bases, leaving 7 bases not matched to a gene. DNA of the CDR3: TGTGCCAGCTCACCTCAGACAGGGATGAACGAGCAGTACTTC. Translation: CASSPQTGMNEQYF.

This sequence joins TRBV18 and TRBJ2-1, with TRBD2 matching 8 bases. The CDR3 runs 15 residues. Germline V gene data show CDR1 as KGHSH and CDR2 as LQKENI. With 3 bases clipped from V and 4 bases from J, the junction kept 5 bases outside the gene matches. The CDR3 bases are TGTGCCAGCTCACCCCGGGTAGCGGGGTACAATGAGCAGTTCTTC. Protein: CASSPRVAGYNEQFF.

The genes are TRBV4-1 and TRBJ1-4; D is unresolved. The CDR3 loop spans 16 amino acids. Germline V gene data show CDR1 as MGHRA and CDR2 as YSYEKL. Trimming took 4 bases from V and 4 from J, leaving 16 bases between them. In nucleotides, the CDR3 is TGCGCCAGCAGCCCCCCGGGCCTCGCCCTTAATGAAAAACTGTTTTTT. As protein: CASSPPGLALNEKLFF.

The V call is TRBV30, the J call TRBJ1-4; no clear D. V lost 3 bases to trimming and J lost 8 bases, with 13 bases between them. Germline V gene lookup returns CDR1 GTSNPN and CDR2 SVGIG (reference sequence). The CDR3 is 13 residues long. CDR3 coding DNA: TGTGCCTGGAGGATAGAGGGTGGGGAAAAACTGTTTTTT. Its translation is CAWRIEGGEKLFF.

V gene TRBV7-2 combines with J gene TRBJ2-7, with 12 bases lining up with TRBD2. The CDR3 covers 19 residues. CDR1 is SGHTA, CDR2 FQGNSA, per germline. With 0 bases clipped from V and 5 bases from J, the junction kept 14 bases outside the gene matches. For the CDR3, the DNA is TGTGCCAGCAGCTTAGCGCCCCGACTAGCGGGAGTTCATCCCAACGAGCAGTACTTC. This codes for CASSLAPRLAGVHPNEQYF. Full variable domain (rest looked up from reference TRBV7-2 and TRBJ2-7): GAGVSQSPSNKVTEKGKDVELRCDPISGHTALYWYRQSLGQGLEFLIYFQGNSAPDKSGLPSDRFSAERTGGSVSTLTIQRTQQEDSAVYLCASSLAPRLAGVHPNEQYFGPGTRLTVT.

The chain recombines TRBV6-5 with TRBJ2-7; 12 bases are shared with TRBD1. Germline V gives CDR1 MNHEY, CDR2 SVGAGI. Trimming cost V 4 bases and J 4 bases; bases outside gene matches: 5. The CDR3 is 15 amino acids. CDR3 region: CASSFLGQGAYEQYF. Here the CDR3 DNA reads TGTGCCAGCAGTTTCTTGGGACAGGGGGCTTACGAGCAGTACTTC.

This chain links TRBV5-1 with TRBJ1-1; D is ambiguous. CDR1 is SGHRS, CDR2 YFSETQ, per germline. V was clipped by 5 bases and J by 5 bases, with 13 bases between them. The CDR3 totals 13 residues. The CDR3 sequence: CASRPDGPTEAFF. In DNA form, the CDR3 reads TGCGCCAGCAGACCGGACGGCCCGACTGAAGCTTTCTTT.

This chain connects TRBV2 to TRBJ2-5; D is unclear. The germline V gene encodes CDR1 SNHLY and CDR2 FYNNEI. The CDR3 extends over 13 amino acids. Trimming removed 7 bases from V and 1 base from J, with 10 bases in between. The CDR3 DNA follows: TGTGCCAGCATTTCGGGCAGCCAAGAGACCCAGTACTTC. Amino acids: CASISGSQETQYF. The entire variable domain, with the rest obtained from reference TRBV2 and TRBJ2-5, is as follows: EPEVTQTPSHQVTQMGQEVILRCVPISNHLYFYWYRQILGQKVEFLVSFYNNEISEKSEIFDDQFSVERPDGSNFTLKIRSTKLEDSAMYFCASISGSQETQYFGPGTRLLVL.